Included here is one T cell receptor beta chain sequence, with context. The data belong to a study of shared clonotypes between healthy human individuals. The CDR3 consists of 16 residues. Trimming left V 7 bases short and J 0 bases short, with 19 bases between. Profiled with immunoSEQ multiplex PCR; TCRdb holds only in-frame clones, not every one. The table includes a few million clones, roughly 92% detected once. The sequencing input was naive CD4+ T cells from PBMCs. The subset is: CD45RA+ positively selected. This sequence was found in a man aged 18 to 30 in good health. Some clones in this sample may be carry-over from other donors' samples. The rearrangement joins TRBV23-1 to TRBJ2-7; D gene ambiguous. TRBV23-1 belongs to the ORF category, with a function that is uncertain. The CDR3 spells CASILSGGPHSYEQYF. The DNA of the CDR3 is TGCGCCAGCATCCTCTCCGGTGGGCCTCACTCCTACGAGCAGTACTTC.